This T cell receptor (beta chain) is drawn from a study of blood T cell repertoires in COVID-19 (dated by TCRdb to 2018 to 2021). Regarding the study in general: The collaborator samples originated in the United States, Italy and Spain and spanned the acute and convalescent phases of COVID-19. Samples were obtained from the ongoing ImmuneRACE study (first 160 participants) and from 1,254 subjects provided by 6 global collaborators. Where available, HLA class I and class II types were taken from metadata supplied by the sample provider and were not determined by assay-based typing. The dataset comprised deeply sampled blood TCRbeta repertoires from subjects exposed to, actively infected with, or recovered from COVID-19. The material from the prospective study consisted of cDNA or gDNA derived from T cells, B-cell-depleted T cells, or PBMCs. Nearly every sample came with metadata listing a de-identified subject ID, COVID-19 status, age in years and sex. The repertoires were released in a freely available public database intended as a resource for research on the immune response to SARS-CoV-2.

On this clone: The antigen this receptor binds is unknown. Base qualities are not at hand, and no much larger clone is one base apart.

The CDR3 runs 15 amino acids, cysteine and phenylalanine included. CDR3 DNA only is kept here, 45 bases in frame from base 1. V and J lose 5 bases and 6 bases, and a span of 18 bases separates them. The germline V gene (reference sequence) provides CDR1 MNHEY and CDR2 SMNVEV. The immunoSEQ Assay, a bias-controlled multiplex PCR, was used to amplify TCRbeta CDR3 regions from genomic DNA. The authors processed their data as follows. The number of nucleated cells in each sample was estimated by amplification of reference gene primers within the assay. To quantify the absolute abundance of each unique TCRbeta CDR3 rearrangement, sequence reads were collapsed and filtered. For each sample, productive Simpson clonality was calculated as the square root of Simpson's diversity index over productive rearrangements. TCRdb carries this immuneACCESS record with in-frame sequences only. Its versions omit some clonotypes, under half of them owing to an unresolved V gene in the studies checked, with the rest unexplained. That table furnishes V, J and clone size, whereas the DNA furnished D and trimming. Recorded for this sample are about 220,000 clones; approximately 78% of them occurred a single time. Of the sample, around 8% falls within the top ten clones.

General findings and caveats noted by the study authors: How much clinical and demographic metadata was included differed by source and by participant, and the metadata was provided uncurated.

At one collaborating source in Seattle, patients were enrolled during active infection and were followed longitudinally through the course of disease. Collaborating institutions collected whole blood in K2EDTA tubes following their own protocols. For TCRbeta analysis, collaborators shipped samples as frozen whole blood, isolated PBMCs, or DNA extracted from either of those sample types. The origin of this receptor is a woman older than 75 with COVID-19, enrolled during active disease. The specimen was peripheral blood. The chain was built from TRBV27 and TRBJ2-3, with the D gene uncertain. The sequenced DNA: TGTGCCAGCAGTCCGGGTTTTTTGTCCCCCGATACGCAGTATTTT. Its amino acids are CASSPGFLSPDTQYF.